This TCR beta chain was recorded in a study of control samples from healthy donors and cancer patients (dated by TCRdb to about 2020). Its CDR3 holds 12 amino acids, cysteine through phenylalanine. Here the CDR3 DNA is all that survives: 36 bases in frame from base 1. V was cut back by 3 bases and J by 6 bases, leaving a gap of 8 bases between them. CDR1 and CDR2 (KGHSH, LQKENI) derive from the germline V gene. The library came from the immunoSEQ multiplex PCR assay. TCRdb took this table from immuneACCESS and kept in-frame rearrangements with V and J called. Such tables lack part of the clones; where checked against another copy, unresolved V genes explain under half of the gap, and the rest is unexplained. The sample includes 150,000 to 160,000 clones, with 85% to 95% observed a single time. The ten largest clones represent approximately 2.5% of the sample. Of note for this clone: Its antigen is unknown. No base-level quality is on record; no much larger clone is a single base apart.

The sequenced sample consisted of blood. The sequence was collected from a man aged 50-60 years in good health. The receptor chain draws on TRBV18 and TRBJ1-1, with a tentative D gene TRBD1 over 5 matching bases. DNA sequence: TGTGCCAGCTCACCCCAGGGCGCTGAAGCTTTCTTT. It codes for CASSPQGAEAFF.